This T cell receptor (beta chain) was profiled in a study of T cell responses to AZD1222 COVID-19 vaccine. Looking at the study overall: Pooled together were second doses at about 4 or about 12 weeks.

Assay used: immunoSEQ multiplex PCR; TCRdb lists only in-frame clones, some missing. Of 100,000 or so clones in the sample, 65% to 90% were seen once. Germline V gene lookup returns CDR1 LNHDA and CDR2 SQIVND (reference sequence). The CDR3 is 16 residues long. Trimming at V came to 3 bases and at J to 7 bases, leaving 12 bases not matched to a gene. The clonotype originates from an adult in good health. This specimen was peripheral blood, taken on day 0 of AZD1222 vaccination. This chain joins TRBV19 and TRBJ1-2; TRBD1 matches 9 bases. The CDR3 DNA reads TGTGCCAGTAGTATTGAGGGGACAGGGCTCCGATCTGGCTACACCTTC. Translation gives CASSIEGTGLRSGYTF.